Each of the 14 T cell receptor beta chains below was sequenced from the same sample in a study of blood T cell repertoires in COVID-19. Sequencing was performed with immunoSEQ multiplex PCR; in TCRdb, only in-frame clones are kept and a portion is missing. The table records over 100,000 clones, approximately 70% of them present only once. Input material: peripheral blood. The receptors here all came from a woman between 70 and 85 years old with acute or convalescent COVID-19.

V gene TRBV6-5 combines with J gene TRBJ1-1; D is unclear. This CDR3 region has 13 residues. Germline V gene sequence: CDR1 MNHEY, CDR2 SVGAGI. V shed 7 bases and J shed 0 bases, with 9 bases lying between them. CDR3 in DNA: TGTGCCAGCACCCGGAGCATGAACACTGAAGCTTTCTTT. Translated, it gives CASTRSMNTEAFF.

This chain connects TRBV7-2 to TRBJ2-7; no clear D. This CDR3 has 12 amino acids. Trimming took 5 bases from V and 3 from J, leaving 8 bases between them. Germline V gives CDR1 SGHTA, CDR2 FQGNSA. The CDR3 coding sequence is TGTGCCAGCAGCCGACCAGGCTACGAGCAGTACTTC. As protein: CASSRPGYEQYF.

The rearrangement joins TRBV19 to TRBJ1-1; 8 positions agree with TRBD1. CDR1 is LNHDA, CDR2 SQIVND, per germline (reference sequence). This CDR3 has 14 residues. With V trimmed by 4 bases and J by 4 bases, 5 bases remained unmatched. The DNA for the CDR3 is TGTGCCAGTAGTAGATCGGACAGGGCCACTGAAGCTTTCTTT. This encodes CASSRSDRATEAFF.

Comments on this clone: Being one base from a much bigger clone, this may be a read error. The V gene is TRBV7-9, the J gene TRBJ1-2; 7 bases line up with TRBD1. The CDR3 loop spans 13 amino acids. Germline V lookup: CDR1 SEHNR, CDR2 FQNEAQ (reference sequence). J gave up 6 bases and V 0 bases, and 1 base lay outside the gene matches. In nucleotides, the CDR3 is TGTGCCAGCAGCTTAGCAGGGGGCGATGGCTACACCTTC. This codes for CASSLAGGDGYTF. Filled out from reference TRBV7-9 and TRBJ1-2, the complete variable domain reads DTGVSQNPRHKITKRGQNVTFRCDPISEHNRLYWYRQTLGQGPEFLTYFQNEAQLEKSRLLSDRFSAERPKGSFSTLEIQRTEQGDSAMYLCASSLAGGDGYTFGSGTRLTVV.

The chain carries TRBV11-3 and TRBJ2-3; 10 positions agree with TRBD2. Germline V gene lookup returns CDR1 SGHNT and CDR2 YENEEA. V was clipped by 5 bases and J by 0 bases; unmatched bases: 2. The CDR3 contains 15 residues. The CDR3: CASSQGLASTDTQYF. In DNA form, the CDR3 reads TGTGCCAGCAGCCAGGGACTAGCGAGCACAGATACGCAGTATTTT. The whole variable domain, filled in from reference TRBV11-3 and TRBJ2-3, reads EAGVVQSPRYKIIEKKQPVAFWCNPISGHNTLYWYLQNLGQGPELLIRYENEEAVDDSQLPKDRFSAERLKGVDSTLKIQPAELGDSAVYLCASSQGLASTDTQYFGPGTRLTVL.

This clone was picked up many times. The V and J genes are TRBV2 and TRBJ1-2; D might be TRBD1 (6 bases). V shed 7 bases and J shed 3 bases, with 9 bases lying between them. The CDR3 runs to 12 residues. The germline gives CDR1 SNHLY, CDR2 FYNNEI. The chain's CDR3 is CASMKGDYGYTF. CDR3 bases: TGTGCCAGCATGAAGGGGGACTATGGCTACACCTTC.

The chain employs TRBV2 and TRBJ1-2; the D gene is possibly TRBD1 (5 bases). Germline CDR1 is SNHLY and CDR2 is FYNNEI. The CDR3 runs 15 residues. V was shortened by 2 bases and J by 8 bases, with 18 bases between the two germline ends. The CDR3 is CASSELGAGVRGYTF. CDR3 DNA: TGTGCCAGCAGTGAACTTGGGGCAGGAGTACGGGGCTACACCTTC. The full variable domain, in which reference TRBV2 and TRBJ1-2 provide the parts outside the CDR3, is EPEVTQTPSHQVTQMGQEVILRCVPISNHLYFYWYRQILGQKVEFLVSFYNNEISEKSEIFDDQFSVERPDGSNFTLKIRSTKLEDSAMYFCASSELGAGVRGYTFGSGTRLTVV.

This clone was counted many times. The sample has other DNA sequences that encode this CDR3 too. The V and J genes are TRBV24-1 and TRBJ2-1, with 8 positions matching TRBD2. The CDR3 contains 15 residues. Germline values: CDR1 KGHDR, CDR2 SFDVKD. Trimming removed 2 bases from V and 7 bases from J; junction bases left unmatched: 6. Here the CDR3 DNA reads TGTGCCACCAGTGATTCGGGAGGGGCGGGTAATGAGCAGTTCTTC. Protein sequence: CATSDSGGAGNEQFF.

CDR3 sequence reads: CASSQIFSYGYTF. DNA for the CDR3: TGCGCCAGCAGCCAAATCTTTAGCTATGGCTACACCTTC. This chain links TRBV4-1 with TRBJ1-2; no firm D call. Germline CDR1 is MGHRA and CDR2 is YSYEKL. This CDR3 contains 13 residues. V gave up 2 bases and J gave up 4 bases, with 8 bases separating them.

This clone was picked up a small number of times. V is TRBV7-2 and J is TRBJ2-7, with 8 bases matching TRBD2. CDR1 is SGHTA, CDR2 FQGNSA, per germline. CDR3 length equals 16 residues. V shed 5 bases and J 0 bases; nucleotides not matched to a gene: 9. The CDR3, as DNA: TGTGCCAGCAGCCCGCGACTAGCGCTAAACTCCTACGAGCAGTACTTC. It encodes CASSPRLALNSYEQYF.

The gene calls are TRBV5-4 and TRBJ2-3, with D perhaps matching TRBD1 (6 bases). The germline V gene has CDR1 SGHNT and CDR2 YYREEE (reference sequence). The CDR3 has 11 residues. Trimming shortened V by 8 bases and J by 5 bases, and 9 bases separated the two germline ends. The CDR3 loop is CASLGGDTQYF. The CDR3 DNA is TGTGCCAGTTTAGGGGGAGATACGCAGTATTTT.

J is TRBJ2-1 and V is TRBV11-2, with 11 bases fitting TRBD2. The CDR3 has 16 amino acids. The J segment lost 1 base and the V segment lost 2 bases, leaving 1 base of the junction unmatched. In germline, CDR1 is SGHAT, CDR2 FQNNGV. In DNA form, the CDR3 reads TGTGCCAGCAGCTTATCTAGCGGGGGGTCCTACAATGAGCAGTTCTTC. Its protein product is CASSLSSGGSYNEQFF.

Only a few counts were recorded for this clone. The chain is built from TRBV10-1 and TRBJ2-1; tentatively, D is TRBD2 (5 bases). Trimming left V 3 bases short and J 9 bases short, with 12 bases between. CDR1 WNHNN and CDR2 SYGVQD come from the germline V gene (reference sequence). This CDR3 has 13 residues. CDR3 DNA: TGCGCCAGCAGTGATCGGAGCGAGGGTGAGCAGTTCTTC. This translates into CASSDRSEGEQFF.

This chain connects TRBV25-1 to TRBJ2-3, with D unresolved. Germline V gene data show CDR1 as MGHDK and CDR2 as SYGVNS. The V end lost 6 bases, the J end lost 2 bases, and 12 bases lay between the germline ends. This CDR3 comprises 14 residues. Here the CDR3 DNA reads TGTGCCAGCAGGGGCCGGAACCCCACAGATACGCAGTATTTT. Its protein is CASRGRNPTDTQYF.